These 5 T cell receptor beta chains share one sample of origin, sequenced in a study of shared clonotypes between healthy human individuals. Clones were read by immunoSEQ multiplex PCR, and TCRdb kept only the in-frame ones, dropping some. The sample yields fewer than 3 million clones, 92% seen once. Sequencing was carried out using naive CD4+ T cells from PBMCs. As to subset: CD45RA+ positively selected. The receptors come from a man aged 18 to 30 in good health. Some clones in this sample may be carry-over from other donors' samples.

The chain joins TRBV10-2 to TRBJ2-7; 10 positions match TRBD1. The CDR3 is 14 residues long. Trimming at V came to 7 bases and at J to 3 bases, leaving 6 bases not matched to a gene. Germline-derived CDR1 and CDR2 are WSHSY and SAAADI. The CDR3 sequence is CASIPGQGRYEQYF. CDR3 bases: TGCGCCAGCATACCGGGACAGGGGCGCTACGAGCAGTACTTC.

The V and J genes are TRBV2 and TRBJ2-4; either TRBD1 or TRBD2 may fit D (5 bases each). Germline V gives CDR1 SNHLY, CDR2 FYNNEI. Trimming cost V 3 bases and J 3 bases, with 12 bases left between them. The CDR3 runs to 15 residues. CDR3 bases: TGTGCCAGCAGTGACCGGACACTAGGCAAAAACATTCAGTACTTC. Translation gives CASSDRTLGKNIQYF.

The chain recombines TRBV28 with TRBJ2-4; D is uncertain. Trimming left V 4 bases short and J 7 bases short, with 5 bases between. Germline values: CDR1 MDHEN, CDR2 SYDVKM. The CDR3 is 11 residues long. The CDR3 sequence is CASSSENIQYF. DNA of the CDR3: TGTGCCAGCAGTTCGGAGAACATTCAGTACTTC.

The chain recombines TRBV5-4 with TRBJ1-3, with D possibly TRBD1 on 6 matching bases. The CDR3 sequence is 14 residues long. V lost 1 base to trimming and J lost 5 bases, with 10 bases between them. Germline V gene sequence: CDR1 SGHNT, CDR2 YYREEE (reference sequence). The CDR3 is CASSLMDRRNTIYF. The CDR3 DNA is TGTGCCAGCAGCTTGATGGACAGACGAAACACCATATATTTT.

The rearrangement joins TRBV10-3 to TRBJ1-3; D unresolved. CDR1 and CDR2 from the germline V gene are ENHRY and SYGVKD. The ends were cut back, 3 bases at V and 0 bases at J, with 6 bases in the middle. This CDR3 is 14 amino acids long. In nucleotides, the CDR3 is TGTGCCATCAGTGACAGCTACTCTGGAAACACCATATATTTT. Translated, it gives CAISDSYSGNTIYF.